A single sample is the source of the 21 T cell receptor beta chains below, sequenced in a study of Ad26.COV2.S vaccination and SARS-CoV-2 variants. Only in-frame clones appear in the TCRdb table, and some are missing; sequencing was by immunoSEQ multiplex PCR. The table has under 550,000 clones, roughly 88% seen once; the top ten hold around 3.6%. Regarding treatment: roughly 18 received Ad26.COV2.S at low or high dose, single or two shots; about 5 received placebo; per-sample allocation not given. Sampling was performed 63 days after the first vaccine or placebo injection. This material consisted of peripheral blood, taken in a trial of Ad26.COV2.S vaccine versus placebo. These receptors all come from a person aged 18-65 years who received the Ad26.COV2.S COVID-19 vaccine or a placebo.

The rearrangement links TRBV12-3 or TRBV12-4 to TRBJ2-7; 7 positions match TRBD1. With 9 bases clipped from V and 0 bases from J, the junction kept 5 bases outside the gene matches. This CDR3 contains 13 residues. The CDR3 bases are TGTGCCAGTCGGGACAGACTCTCCTACGAGCAGTACTTC. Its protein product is CASRDRLSYEQYF.

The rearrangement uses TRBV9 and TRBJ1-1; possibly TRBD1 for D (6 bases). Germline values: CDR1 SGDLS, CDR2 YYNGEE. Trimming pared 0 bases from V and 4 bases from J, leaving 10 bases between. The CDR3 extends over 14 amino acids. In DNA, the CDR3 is TGTGCCAGCAGCGTAGATTGGGGGCCCACTGAAGCTTTCTTT. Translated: CASSVDWGPTEAFF.

The CDR3 DNA follows: TGCGCCAGTCTGGGACTAGCGGAAAGCTCCTACAATGAGCAGTTCTTC. As protein: CASLGLAESSYNEQFF. The chain couples TRBV23-1 to TRBJ2-1; TRBD2 matches 11 bases. TRBV23-1 is an open reading frame whose function is uncertain. CDR3 length: 16 amino acids. After removal of 9 bases from V and 0 bases from J, the junction contained 7 bases not matched to a gene.

CDR3 loop: CASTPWQGETQYF. For the CDR3, the DNA is TGTGCCAGCACCCCCTGGCAGGGGGAGACCCAGTACTTC. The chain couples TRBV7-2 to TRBJ2-5; tentative D call: TRBD1 (6 bases). CDR3 length: 13 amino acids. The germline V and J ends were trimmed by 7 bases and 5 bases, with 14 bases remaining between them. CDR1 SGHTA and CDR2 FQGNSA come from the germline V gene.

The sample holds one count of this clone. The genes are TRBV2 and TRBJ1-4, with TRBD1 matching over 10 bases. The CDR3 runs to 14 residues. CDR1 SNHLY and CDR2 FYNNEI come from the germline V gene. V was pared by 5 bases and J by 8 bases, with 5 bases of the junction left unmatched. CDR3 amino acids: CASSRDRGREKLFF. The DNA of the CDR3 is TGTGCCAGCAGTCGGGACAGGGGAAGGGAAAAACTGTTTTTT.

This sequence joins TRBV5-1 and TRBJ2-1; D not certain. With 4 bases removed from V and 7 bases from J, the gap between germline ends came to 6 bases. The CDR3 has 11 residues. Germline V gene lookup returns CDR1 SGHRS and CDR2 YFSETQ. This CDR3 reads CASSPANEQFF. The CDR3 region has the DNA TGCGCCAGCAGCCCAGCGAATGAGCAGTTCTTC.

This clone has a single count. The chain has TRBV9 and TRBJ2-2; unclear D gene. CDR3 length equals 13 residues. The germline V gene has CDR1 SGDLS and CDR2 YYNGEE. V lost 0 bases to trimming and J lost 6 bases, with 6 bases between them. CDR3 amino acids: CASSVDPAGELFF. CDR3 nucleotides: TGTGCCAGCAGCGTAGACCCGGCCGGGGAGCTGTTTTTT.

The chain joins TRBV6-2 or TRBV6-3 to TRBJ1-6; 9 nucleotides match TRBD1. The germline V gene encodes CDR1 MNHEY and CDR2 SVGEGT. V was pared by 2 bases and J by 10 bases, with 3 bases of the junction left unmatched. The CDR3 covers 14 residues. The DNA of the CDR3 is TGTGCCAGCAGTTACGGGACAGGGTACTCACCCCTCCACTTT. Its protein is CASSYGTGYSPLHF.

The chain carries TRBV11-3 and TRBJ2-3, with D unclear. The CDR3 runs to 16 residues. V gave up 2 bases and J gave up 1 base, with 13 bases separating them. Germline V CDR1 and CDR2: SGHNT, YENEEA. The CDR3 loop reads CASSLHPGGGTDTQYF. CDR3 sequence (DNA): TGTGCCAGCAGCTTACACCCCGGTGGAGGCACAGATACGCAGTATTTT.

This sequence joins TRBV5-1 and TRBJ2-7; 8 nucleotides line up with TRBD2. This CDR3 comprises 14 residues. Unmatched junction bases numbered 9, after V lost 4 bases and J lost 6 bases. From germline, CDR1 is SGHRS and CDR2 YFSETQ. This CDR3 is CASSLDGGATEQYF. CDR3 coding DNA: TGCGCCAGCAGCCTGGACGGGGGGGCGACCGAGCAGTACTTC.

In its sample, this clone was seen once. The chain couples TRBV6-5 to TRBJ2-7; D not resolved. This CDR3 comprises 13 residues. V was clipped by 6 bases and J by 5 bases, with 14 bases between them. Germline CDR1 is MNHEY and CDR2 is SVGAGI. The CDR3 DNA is TGTGCCAGCAGGCCGGCAGCCAACCACGAGCAGTACTTC. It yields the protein CASRPAANHEQYF.

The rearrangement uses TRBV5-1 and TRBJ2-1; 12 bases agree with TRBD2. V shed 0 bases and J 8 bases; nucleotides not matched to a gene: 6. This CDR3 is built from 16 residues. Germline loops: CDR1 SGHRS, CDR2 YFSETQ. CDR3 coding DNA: TGCGCCAGCAGCTTGGCTAGCGGGGGGGAAGTGTATGAGCAGTTCTTC. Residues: CASSLASGGEVYEQFF.

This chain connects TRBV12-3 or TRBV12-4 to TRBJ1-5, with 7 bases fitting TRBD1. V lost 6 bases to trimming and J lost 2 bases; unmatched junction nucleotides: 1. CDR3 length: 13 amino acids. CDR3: CASRTGRNQPQHF. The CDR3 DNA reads TGTGCCAGCAGGACAGGGCGCAATCAGCCCCAGCATTTT.

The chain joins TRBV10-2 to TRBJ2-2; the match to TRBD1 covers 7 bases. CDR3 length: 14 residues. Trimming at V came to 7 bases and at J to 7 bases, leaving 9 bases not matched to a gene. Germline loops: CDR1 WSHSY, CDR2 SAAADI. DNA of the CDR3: TGCGCCAGCACCCGGGACAGAACAGGCGGGGAGCTGTTTTTT. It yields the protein CASTRDRTGGELFF.

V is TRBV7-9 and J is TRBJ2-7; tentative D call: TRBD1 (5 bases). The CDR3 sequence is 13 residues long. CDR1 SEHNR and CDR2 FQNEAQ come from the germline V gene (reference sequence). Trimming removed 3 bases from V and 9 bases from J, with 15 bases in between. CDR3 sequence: CASSFGADQGQYF. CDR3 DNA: TGTGCCAGCAGCTTTGGTGCGGACCAGGGGCAGTACTTC.

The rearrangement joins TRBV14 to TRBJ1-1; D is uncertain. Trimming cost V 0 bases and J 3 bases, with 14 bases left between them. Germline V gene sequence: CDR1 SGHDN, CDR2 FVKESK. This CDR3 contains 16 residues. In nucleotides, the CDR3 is TGTGCCAGCAGCCAAGATAGTCGGGCTTGGTACACTGAAGCTTTCTTT. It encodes CASSQDSRAWYTEAFF.

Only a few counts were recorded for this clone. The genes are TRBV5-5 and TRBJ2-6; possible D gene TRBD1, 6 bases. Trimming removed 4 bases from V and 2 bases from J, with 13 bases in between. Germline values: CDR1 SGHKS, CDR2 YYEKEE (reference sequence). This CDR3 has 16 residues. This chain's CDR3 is CASSTLQGTGANVLTF. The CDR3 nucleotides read TGTGCCAGCAGCACTTTACAGGGAACTGGGGCCAACGTCCTGACTTTC.

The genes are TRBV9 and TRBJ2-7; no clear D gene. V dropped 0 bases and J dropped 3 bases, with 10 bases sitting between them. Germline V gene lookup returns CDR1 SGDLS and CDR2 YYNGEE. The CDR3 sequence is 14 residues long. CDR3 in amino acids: CASSVASLNYEQYF. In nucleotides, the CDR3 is TGTGCCAGCAGCGTAGCTTCTCTGAACTACGAGCAGTACTTC.

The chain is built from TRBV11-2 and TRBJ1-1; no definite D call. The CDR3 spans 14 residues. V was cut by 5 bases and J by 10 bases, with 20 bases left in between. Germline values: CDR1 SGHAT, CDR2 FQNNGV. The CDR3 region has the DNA TGTGCCAGCAGCGCATCGACTGAAGGGATTAGAGCTTTCTTT. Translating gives CASSASTEGIRAFF.

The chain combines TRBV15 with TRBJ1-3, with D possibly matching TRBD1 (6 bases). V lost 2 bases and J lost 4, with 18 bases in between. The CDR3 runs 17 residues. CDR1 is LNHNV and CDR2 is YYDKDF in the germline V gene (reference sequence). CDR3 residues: CATSRNQPRGRGNTIYF. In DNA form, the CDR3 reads TGTGCCACCAGCAGAAACCAGCCCAGGGGAAGGGGAAACACCATATATTTT.

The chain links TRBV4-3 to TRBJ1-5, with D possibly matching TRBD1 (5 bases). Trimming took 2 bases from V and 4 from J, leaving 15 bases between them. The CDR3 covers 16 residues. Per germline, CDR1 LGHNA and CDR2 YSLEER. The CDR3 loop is CASSQNPGVSNQPQHF. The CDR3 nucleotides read TGCGCCAGCAGCCAAAATCCGGGGGTTTCGAATCAGCCCCAGCATTTT.